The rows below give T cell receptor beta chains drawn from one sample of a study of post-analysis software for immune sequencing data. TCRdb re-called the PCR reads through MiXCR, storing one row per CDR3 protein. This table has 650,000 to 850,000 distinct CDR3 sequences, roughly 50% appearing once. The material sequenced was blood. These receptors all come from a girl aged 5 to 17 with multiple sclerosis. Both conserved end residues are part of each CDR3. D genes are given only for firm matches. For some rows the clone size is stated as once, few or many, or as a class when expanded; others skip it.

CDR3aa: CASSRDFTYEQYF
CDR3nt: TGTGCCAGCAGTCGGGACTTTACCTACGAGCAGTACTTC
v_gene: TRBV7-2
abundance: -
d_gene: -
j_gene: TRBJ2-7
len: 13

CDR3aa: CAISSTSGRFNEQFF
CDR3nt: TGTGCCATCAGTTCGACTAGCGGGAGGTTCAATGAGCAGTTCTTC
v_gene: TRBV10-3
abundance: -
d_gene: TRBD2
j_gene: TRBJ2-1
len: 15

CDR3aa: CASSASGWGEQYF
CDR3nt: TGTGCCAGCAGCGCGTCCGGGTGGGGGGAGCAGTACTTC
v_gene: TRBV9
abundance: once
d_gene: -
j_gene: TRBJ2-7
len: 13

CDR3aa: CSANGASGLQETQYF
CDR3nt: TGCAGTGCCAACGGGGCTAGCGGACTACAAGAGACCCAGTACTTC
v_gene: TRBV20-1
abundance: -
d_gene: TRBD2
j_gene: TRBJ2-5
len: 15

CDR3aa: CSVGGPGETQYF
CDR3nt: TGCAGCGTTGGGGGGCCAGGGGAGACCCAGTACTTC
v_gene: TRBV29-1
abundance: many
d_gene: -
j_gene: TRBJ2-5
len: 12

CDR3aa: CASSYSGLAGGSVDSYEQYF
CDR3nt: TGTGCCAGCAGTTACTCGGGACTAGCGGGAGGGAGCGTCGACTCCTACGAGCAGTACTTC
v_gene: TRBV6-5
abundance: -
d_gene: TRBD2
j_gene: TRBJ2-7
len: 20

CDR3aa: CSAGLAGGVSDEQFF
CDR3nt: TGCAGTGCTGGACTAGCGGGGGGGGTTTCGGATGAGCAGTTCTTC
v_gene: TRBV20-1
abundance: -
d_gene: TRBD2
j_gene: TRBJ2-1
len: 15

CDR3aa: CASSLNPGALAEAFF
CDR3nt: TGTGCCAGCAGCTTGAACCCAGGGGCCCTGGCTGAAGCTTTCTTT
v_gene: TRBV5-5
abundance: -
d_gene: -
j_gene: TRBJ1-1
len: 15

CDR3aa: CASSFGGDAGYTF
CDR3nt: TGTGCCAGCAGTTTCGGAGGGGATGCTGGCTACACCTTC
v_gene: TRBV12-3/TRBV12-4
abundance: -
d_gene: -
j_gene: TRBJ1-2
len: 13

CDR3aa: CASSYYRGGGNNEQFF
CDR3nt: TGTGCCAGTAGTTACTACCGGGGTGGGGGTAACAATGAGCAGTTCTTC
v_gene: TRBV6-5
abundance: -
d_gene: -
j_gene: TRBJ2-1
len: 16

CDR3aa: CASSLASGGARTYNEQFF
CDR3nt: TGTGCCAGCAGCTTAGCTAGCGGGGGGGCTAGGACCTACAATGAGCAGTTCTTC
v_gene: TRBV7-9
abundance: -
d_gene: TRBD2
j_gene: TRBJ2-1
len: 18

CDR3aa: CASSPQTWGDEQFF
CDR3nt: TGTGCCAGCAGCCCCCAGACCTGGGGGGATGAGCAGTTCTTC
v_gene: TRBV5-6
abundance: -
d_gene: -
j_gene: TRBJ2-1
len: 14

CDR3aa: CASSLVLLAGENYEQYF
CDR3nt: TGCGCCAGCAGCTTGGTGTTATTAGCGGGGGAAAATTACGAGCAGTACTTC
v_gene: TRBV5-1
abundance: -
d_gene: TRBD2
j_gene: TRBJ2-7
len: 17

CDR3aa: CASSLAALQVASTDTQYF
CDR3nt: TGTGCCAGCAGCTTGGCGGCACTACAGGTCGCTAGCACAGATACGCAGTATTTT
v_gene: TRBV5-6
abundance: -
d_gene: -
j_gene: TRBJ2-3
len: 18

CDR3aa: CSARDSLAGGIFRYF
CDR3nt: TGCAGTGCTAGGGACTCACTAGCGGGAGGTATCTTTAGGTATTTT
v_gene: TRBV20-1
abundance: -
d_gene: TRBD2
j_gene: TRBJ2-3
len: 15

CDR3aa: CASRSGLADSDTQYF
CDR3nt: TGTGCCAGCAGATCTGGACTAGCTGACTCAGATACGCAGTATTTT
v_gene: TRBV12-3/TRBV12-4
abundance: -
d_gene: TRBD2
j_gene: TRBJ2-3
len: 15

CDR3aa: CASSLTGRGGLDNEQFF
CDR3nt: TGTGCCAGCAGCTTAACGGGTCGGGGGGGCCTAGACAATGAGCAGTTCTTC
v_gene: TRBV7-3
abundance: few
d_gene: TRBD2
j_gene: TRBJ2-1
len: 17

CDR3aa: CATGRLAYEQYF
CDR3nt: TGTGCCACCGGACGTCTAGCCTACGAGCAGTACTTC
v_gene: TRBV12-3/TRBV12-4
abundance: -
d_gene: -
j_gene: TRBJ2-7
len: 12

CDR3aa: CASSSRPGQVAYEQYF
CDR3nt: TGTGCCAGCAGCTCCCGCCCGGGACAGGTCGCCTACGAGCAGTACTTC
v_gene: TRBV7-9
abundance: -
d_gene: TRBD1
j_gene: TRBJ2-7
len: 16

CDR3aa: CASSQDPAGRGYNEQFF
CDR3nt: TGCGCCAGCAGCCAAGATCCGGCGGGCCGCGGATACAATGAGCAGTTCTTC
v_gene: TRBV4-1
abundance: -
d_gene: -
j_gene: TRBJ2-1
len: 17

CDR3aa: CAFLPRGPYYEQYF
CDR3nt: TGTGCCTTCCTACCCAGAGGTCCCTACTACGAGCAGTACTTC
v_gene: TRBV30
abundance: -
d_gene: -
j_gene: TRBJ2-7
len: 14

CDR3aa: CASSVAGGSRETQYF
CDR3nt: TGTGCCAGCAGCGTAGCGGGGGGAAGTCGAGAGACCCAGTACTTC
v_gene: TRBV9
abundance: -
d_gene: TRBD2
j_gene: TRBJ2-5
len: 15

CDR3aa: CSAGLHDYEQYF
CDR3nt: TGCAGCGCGGGTCTGCACGACTACGAGCAGTACTTC
v_gene: TRBV29-1
abundance: -
d_gene: -
j_gene: TRBJ2-7
len: 12

CDR3aa: CAISESDNNQPQHF
CDR3nt: TGTGCCATCAGTGAGTCGGACAACAATCAGCCCCAGCATTTT
v_gene: TRBV10-3
abundance: few
d_gene: -
j_gene: TRBJ1-5
len: 14

CDR3aa: CRDQSPYDYTF
CDR3nt: TGCAGGGATCAGAGCCCCTATGACTACACCTTC
v_gene: TRBV29-1
abundance: -
d_gene: -
j_gene: TRBJ1-2
len: 11

CDR3aa: CASSLDQIGTGANVLTF
CDR3nt: TGTGCCAGCAGCTTAGACCAGATCGGTACTGGGGCCAACGTCCTGACTTTC
v_gene: TRBV7-2
abundance: -
d_gene: -
j_gene: TRBJ2-6
len: 17

CDR3aa: CASSYVASGALETQYF
CDR3nt: TGTGCCAGCAGTTATGTAGCTAGCGGGGCTTTAGAGACCCAGTACTTC
v_gene: TRBV6-5
abundance: -
d_gene: TRBD2
j_gene: TRBJ2-5
len: 16

CDR3aa: CASSPVLSGADTQYF
CDR3nt: TGTGCCAGCAGTCCAGTACTATCAGGCGCAGATACGCAGTATTTT
v_gene: TRBV27
abundance: -
d_gene: -
j_gene: TRBJ2-3
len: 15

CDR3aa: CASSSGTDINYGYTF
CDR3nt: TGTGCCAGCAGCTCAGGGACGGATATTAACTATGGCTACACCTTC
v_gene: TRBV7-9
abundance: -
d_gene: -
j_gene: TRBJ1-2
len: 15

CDR3aa: CASSLGGASLEQYF
CDR3nt: TGTGCCAGCAGCTTAGGAGGGGCCTCTCTCGAGCAGTACTTC
v_gene: TRBV7-2
abundance: -
d_gene: -
j_gene: TRBJ2-7
len: 14

CDR3aa: CASSLVGWGVLNTEAFF
CDR3nt: TGTGCCAGCAGCTTAGTTGGCTGGGGGGTTTTGAACACTGAAGCTTTCTTT
v_gene: TRBV7-6
abundance: -
d_gene: -
j_gene: TRBJ1-1
len: 17

CDR3aa: CASSYSPGITEQYF
CDR3nt: TGTGCCAGCAGTTACTCGCCCGGGATTACCGAGCAGTACTTC
v_gene: TRBV6-5
abundance: -
d_gene: -
j_gene: TRBJ2-7
len: 14

CDR3aa: CASSAPGTGVKTQYF
CDR3nt: TGCGCCAGCAGCGCTCCCGGGACAGGGGTAAAGACCCAGTACTTC
v_gene: TRBV5-1
abundance: -
d_gene: TRBD1
j_gene: TRBJ2-5
len: 15

CDR3aa: CASSPPRQGPNEQFF
CDR3nt: TGTGCCAGCTCACCACCCAGACAGGGACCCAATGAGCAGTTCTTC
v_gene: TRBV18
abundance: -
d_gene: TRBD1
j_gene: TRBJ2-1
len: 15

CDR3aa: CASSVLAHYEQYF
CDR3nt: TGTGCCAGCAGTGTTTTAGCGCACTACGAGCAGTACTTC
v_gene: TRBV25-1
abundance: -
d_gene: -
j_gene: TRBJ2-7
len: 13

CDR3aa: CSVHGLWGAGDTQYF
CDR3nt: TGCAGCGTTCACGGCCTCTGGGGGGCTGGAGATACGCAGTATTTT
v_gene: TRBV29-1
abundance: -
d_gene: -
j_gene: TRBJ2-3
len: 15

CDR3aa: CASSQGANIQYF
CDR3nt: TGCGCCAGCAGCCAGGGGGCGAACATTCAGTACTTC
v_gene: TRBV5-1
abundance: few
d_gene: TRBD1
j_gene: TRBJ2-4
len: 12

CDR3aa: CASSSGLRDIQYF
CDR3nt: TGTGCCAGCAGCTCGGGGCTCCGGGACATTCAGTACTTC
v_gene: TRBV7-3
abundance: few
d_gene: -
j_gene: TRBJ2-4
len: 13

CDR3aa: CSVGLSGNEQYF
CDR3nt: TGCAGCGTTGGCCTATCGGGCAACGAGCAGTACTTC
v_gene: TRBV29-1
abundance: few
d_gene: -
j_gene: TRBJ2-7
len: 12

CDR3aa: CASSLWAGGNTDTQYF
CDR3nt: TGTGCCAGCAGCTTATGGGCGGGGGGTAACACAGATACGCAGTATTTT
v_gene: TRBV7-2
abundance: -
d_gene: TRBD2
j_gene: TRBJ2-3
len: 16

CDR3aa: CASSQEAGTGGPVDNEKLFF
CDR3nt: TGCGCCAGCAGCCAAGAAGCCGGGACAGGGGGCCCTGTAGATAATGAAAAACTGTTTTTT
v_gene: TRBV4-1
abundance: -
d_gene: TRBD1
j_gene: TRBJ1-4
len: 20

CDR3aa: CASSLGQGRSNTEAFF
CDR3nt: TGCGCCAGCAGCTTGGGACAGGGGCGCTCGAACACTGAAGCTTTCTTT
v_gene: TRBV5-1
abundance: -
d_gene: TRBD1
j_gene: TRBJ1-1
len: 16

CDR3aa: CASRFTGAAFGYTF
CDR3nt: TGTGCCAGCAGGTTCACAGGGGCCGCGTTTGGCTACACCTTC
v_gene: TRBV6-6
abundance: -
d_gene: TRBD1
j_gene: TRBJ1-2
len: 14

CDR3aa: CASSYRVSHTNEQFF
CDR3nt: TGTGCCAGCAGTTACAGGGTATCACACACCAATGAGCAGTTCTTC
v_gene: TRBV6-5
abundance: -
d_gene: -
j_gene: TRBJ2-1
len: 15

CDR3aa: CSARDLAGGQSYNEQFF
CDR3nt: TGCAGTGCTAGAGATTTAGCGGGGGGGCAATCCTACAATGAGCAGTTCTTC
v_gene: TRBV20-1
abundance: -
d_gene: TRBD2
j_gene: TRBJ2-1
len: 17

CDR3aa: CASSLAGTSGSGLYNEQYF
CDR3nt: TGCGCCAGCAGCTTGGCTGGGACTAGCGGGAGCGGTCTCTACAATGAGCAGTACTTC
v_gene: TRBV5-1
abundance: -
d_gene: TRBD2
j_gene: TRBJ2-7
len: 19

CDR3aa: CVSSLGLAGGPETQYF
CDR3nt: TGTGTCAGCAGCTTGGGGCTAGCGGGAGGGCCGGAGACCCAGTACTTC
v_gene: TRBV7-3
abundance: -
d_gene: TRBD2
j_gene: TRBJ2-5
len: 16

CDR3aa: CASSLAGTSGETQYF
CDR3nt: TGTGCCAGCAGCTTGGCCGGCACTAGCGGAGAGACCCAGTACTTC
v_gene: TRBV5-5
abundance: -
d_gene: TRBD2
j_gene: TRBJ2-5
len: 15

CDR3aa: CSAGDTGGEQFF
CDR3nt: TGCAGTGCTGGAGATACGGGGGGTGAGCAGTTCTTC
v_gene: TRBV20-1
abundance: once
d_gene: TRBD2
j_gene: TRBJ2-1
len: 12

CDR3aa: CASGSASGGTDTQYF
CDR3nt: TGTGCCAGCGGCTCGGCCAGCGGGGGCACAGATACGCAGTATTTT
v_gene: TRBV2
abundance: -
d_gene: TRBD2
j_gene: TRBJ2-3
len: 15

CDR3aa: CASSLVQGRDEQFF
CDR3nt: TGTGCCAGCAGTTTAGTACAGGGTAGGGATGAGCAGTTCTTC
v_gene: TRBV12-3/TRBV12-4
abundance: -
d_gene: -
j_gene: TRBJ2-1
len: 14

CDR3aa: CASSAGQSNQPQHF
CDR3nt: TGTGCCAGCAGCGCTGGACAGAGCAATCAGCCCCAGCATTTT
v_gene: TRBV9
abundance: -
d_gene: -
j_gene: TRBJ1-5
len: 14

CDR3aa: CASSSTPRTGNPGSYEQYF
CDR3nt: TGTGCCAGCAGCTCCACCCCGCGGACAGGGAATCCTGGCTCCTACGAGCAGTACTTC
v_gene: TRBV7-9
abundance: -
d_gene: TRBD1
j_gene: TRBJ2-7
len: 19

CDR3aa: CASSKASNTYEQYF
CDR3nt: TGCGCCAGCAGCAAGGCTAGCAATACCTACGAGCAGTACTTC
v_gene: TRBV5-1
abundance: -
d_gene: -
j_gene: TRBJ2-7
len: 14

CDR3aa: CASRRGPSSGANVLTF
CDR3nt: TGTGCCAGCAGACGGGGCCCAAGCTCTGGGGCCAACGTCCTGACTTTC
v_gene: TRBV6-5
abundance: -
d_gene: -
j_gene: TRBJ2-6
len: 16

CDR3aa: CASRPGTVKEEQFF
CDR3nt: TGCGCCAGCAGACCCGGGACAGTGAAAGAGGAGCAGTTCTTC
v_gene: TRBV5-1
abundance: -
d_gene: TRBD1
j_gene: TRBJ2-1
len: 14

CDR3aa: CAGSLNGQGSTDTQYF
CDR3nt: TGCGCCGGCAGCTTAAACGGACAGGGTAGCACAGATACGCAGTATTTT
v_gene: TRBV5-1
abundance: -
d_gene: TRBD1
j_gene: TRBJ2-3
len: 16